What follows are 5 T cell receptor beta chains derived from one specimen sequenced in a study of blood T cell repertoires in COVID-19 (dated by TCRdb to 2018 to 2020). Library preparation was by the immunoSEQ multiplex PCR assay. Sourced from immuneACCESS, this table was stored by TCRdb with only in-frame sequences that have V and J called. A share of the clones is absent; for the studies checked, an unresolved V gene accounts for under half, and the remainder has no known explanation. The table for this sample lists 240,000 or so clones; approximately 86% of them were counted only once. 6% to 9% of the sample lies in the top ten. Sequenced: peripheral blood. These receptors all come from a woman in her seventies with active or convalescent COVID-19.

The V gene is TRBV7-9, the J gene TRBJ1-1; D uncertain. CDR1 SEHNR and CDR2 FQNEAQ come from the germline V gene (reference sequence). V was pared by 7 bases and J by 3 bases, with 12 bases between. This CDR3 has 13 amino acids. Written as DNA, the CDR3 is TGTGCCAGCACCTCGTTGGAGGACACTGAAGCTTTCTTT. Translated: CASTSLEDTEAFF.

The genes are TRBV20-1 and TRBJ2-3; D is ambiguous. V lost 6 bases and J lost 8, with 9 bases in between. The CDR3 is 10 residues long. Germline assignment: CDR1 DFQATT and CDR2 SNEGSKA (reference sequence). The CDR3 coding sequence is TGCAGTGCCCCCTCGGGTACGCAGTATTTT. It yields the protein CSAPSGTQYF.

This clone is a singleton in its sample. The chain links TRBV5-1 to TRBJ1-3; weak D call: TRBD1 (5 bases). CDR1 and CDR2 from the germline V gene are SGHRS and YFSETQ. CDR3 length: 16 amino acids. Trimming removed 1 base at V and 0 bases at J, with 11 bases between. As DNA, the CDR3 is TGCGCCAGCAGCTTGAGGACATCCTTCTCTGGAAACACCATATATTTT. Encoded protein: CASSLRTSFSGNTIYF.

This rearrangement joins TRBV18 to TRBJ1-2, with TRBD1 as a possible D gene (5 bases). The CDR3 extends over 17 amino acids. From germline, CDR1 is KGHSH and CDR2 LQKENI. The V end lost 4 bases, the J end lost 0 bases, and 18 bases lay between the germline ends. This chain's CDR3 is CASSLRDPLYTNYGYTF. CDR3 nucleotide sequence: TGTGCCAGCTCACTGCGGGACCCGCTCTACACTAACTATGGCTACACCTTC.

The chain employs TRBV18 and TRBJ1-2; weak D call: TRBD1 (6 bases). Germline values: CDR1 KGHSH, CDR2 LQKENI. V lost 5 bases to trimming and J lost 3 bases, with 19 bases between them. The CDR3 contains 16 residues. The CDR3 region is CASSGGTGTKYYGYTF. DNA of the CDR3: TGTGCCAGCTCAGGGGGCACAGGGACCAAATACTATGGCTACACCTTC.